The 11 T cell receptor beta chains below all came from one sample that was sequenced in a study of neoadjuvant anti-PD-1 for oral cavity cancer. Noted time point: after neoadjuvant nivolumab, at surgical resection. The data were produced by immunoSEQ multiplex PCR, yet TCRdb's version contains in-frame clones alone and is incomplete. The profile shows roughly 15,000 clones, 60% to 75% of them singletons. This specimen was PBMCs, taken after nivolumab (anti-PD-1) treatment. All receptors derive from a person aged 35-79 years with oral cavity squamous cell carcinoma.

The rearrangement uses TRBV7-9 and TRBJ2-7; D ambiguous. CDR3 length: 12 residues. V was clipped by 6 bases and J by 4 bases, with 10 bases between them. Germline CDR1 and CDR2: SEHNR and FQNEAQ (reference sequence). The CDR3 here is CASSPLGYEQYF. The DNA for the CDR3 is TGTGCCAGCAGTCCCCTCGGATACGAGCAGTACTTC.

The chain carries TRBV27 and TRBJ1-5; D is unresolved. This CDR3 spans 14 amino acids. V was clipped by 7 bases and J by 4 bases, with 14 bases between them. CDR1 is MNHEY and CDR2 is SMNVEV in the germline V gene (reference sequence). In nucleotides, the CDR3 is TGTGCCAGCACCGCATCTATCAGGAATCAGCCCCAGCATTTT. Encoded protein: CASTASIRNQPQHF.

The rearrangement uses TRBV2 and TRBJ2-7; TRBD2 aligns across 8 bases. Germline V gene sequence: CDR1 SNHLY, CDR2 FYNNEI. V shed 5 bases, J shed 7 bases, and the junction held 4 bases outside the gene matches. CDR3 length equals 12 residues. The DNA of the CDR3 is TGTGCCAGCAGTCGGGAGGGGCGAGAGCAGTACTTC. Translating gives CASSREGREQYF.

The chain carries TRBV6-5 and TRBJ2-3; no definite D call. The CDR3 contains 14 residues. V shed 7 bases and J shed 3 bases, with 14 bases lying between them. Germline CDR1 reads MNHEY; CDR2 reads SVGAGI. This CDR3 reads CASTPGLGTDTQYF. The DNA for the CDR3 is TGTGCCAGCACTCCTGGGCTAGGAACAGATACGCAGTATTTT.

This clone was seen only once. The chain couples TRBV6-5 to TRBJ2-3, with D perhaps TRBD2 (7 bases). V was cut by 0 bases and J by 4 bases, with 8 bases left in between. The CDR3 extends over 14 amino acids. The germline gives CDR1 MNHEY, CDR2 SVGAGI. The CDR3 sequence is CASSYSRGPDTQYF. CDR3 nucleotides: TGTGCCAGCAGTTACTCGCGGGGGCCAGATACGCAGTATTTT.

The chain combines TRBV27 with TRBJ2-2; unclear D gene. The ends were cut back, 6 bases at V and 2 bases at J, with 7 bases in the middle. The CDR3 runs 13 residues. The germline V gene has CDR1 MNHEY and CDR2 SMNVEV (reference sequence). The CDR3 DNA reads as TGTGCCAGCAGGGCCCCTAACACCGGGGAGCTGTTTTTT. Encoded protein: CASRAPNTGELFF.

This clone was picked up a small number of times. The V gene is TRBV10-3, the J gene TRBJ1-5, with a possible D match to TRBD1 (5 bases). Germline values: CDR1 ENHRY, CDR2 SYGVKD. The CDR3 is 14 amino acids. V lost 6 bases, J lost 1 base, and 10 bases lay in between. In DNA, the CDR3 is TGTGCCATCAGGGGGCCGGGGAGCAATCAGCCCCAGCATTTT. Translated, it gives CAIRGPGSNQPQHF.

The chain carries TRBV5-4 and TRBJ2-5; 8 nucleotides line up with TRBD2. CDR3 length equals 15 residues. Germline loops: CDR1 SGHNT, CDR2 YYREEE (reference sequence). The V gene end was trimmed by 0 bases and the J gene end by 5 bases; junction bases not matched to a gene: 6. CDR3 region: CASSLGTSLGETQYF. The CDR3 DNA reads TGTGCCAGCAGCTTGGGGACTAGCCTCGGGGAGACCCAGTACTTC.

The chain is built from TRBV6-5 and TRBJ2-1; D is undetermined. V lost 6 bases to trimming and J lost 9 bases, with 15 bases between them. This CDR3 is 13 amino acids long. CDR1 is MNHEY, CDR2 SVGAGI, per germline. CDR3 region: CASSLQVGFEQFF. In DNA form, the CDR3 reads TGTGCCAGCAGCTTACAAGTGGGTTTTGAGCAGTTCTTC.

This sequence joins TRBV5-6 and TRBJ2-7, with 10 bases that match TRBD1. The V and J ends lost 6 bases and 6 bases, in that order; junction bases with no gene match: 9. The germline V gene encodes CDR1 SGHDT and CDR2 YYEEEE. The CDR3 loop spans 14 amino acids. CDR3 sequence (DNA): TGTGCCAGCACAAGAGAGGACAGGGGGAGCGAGCAGTACTTC. It codes for CASTREDRGSEQYF.

The count of this clone is one. The chain has TRBV2 and TRBJ2-3; D is possibly TRBD1 (5 bases). The CDR3 has 14 amino acids. V shed 6 bases and J shed 2 bases, with 12 bases lying between them. The germline V gene encodes CDR1 SNHLY and CDR2 FYNNEI. The CDR3 reads CASRLQGPTDTQYF. For the CDR3, the DNA is TGTGCCAGCAGACTCCAGGGCCCCACAGATACGCAGTATTTT.